This entry lists 18 T cell receptor beta chains sequenced from one sample in a study of spatial heterogeneity in lung cancer. Time point noted: sample taken at primary tumor resection. Whole RNA, which was extracted from tumor, nontumor lung tissue or frozen PBMC, was sequenced without any cell sorting. TCRdb passed the 5' RACE reads through MiXCR, listing each CDR3 protein once. The repertoire holds some 15,000 distinct CDR3 sequences, with roughly 15% as singletons. The input for sequencing was PBMCs, taken at surgery. The receptor source for this set is a male donor with early-stage non-small cell lung cancer.

This clonotype appeared a few times. The V call is TRBV28, the J call TRBJ2-7; possibly TRBD1 for D (6 bases). Germline V lookup: CDR1 MDHEN, CDR2 SYDVKM. Trimming took 4 bases from V and 0 from J, leaving 13 bases between them. The CDR3 is 15 residues long. CDR3 in amino acids: CASSSYRVNSYEQYF. The CDR3 DNA sequence: TGTGCCAGCAGTTCCTACAGGGTCAACTCCTACGAGCAGTACTTC.

This clonotype turned up a few times. The V and J genes are TRBV6-2 or TRBV6-3 and TRBJ1-2; 7 bases line up with TRBD1. This CDR3 has 15 residues. J gave up 2 bases and V 8 bases, and 11 bases lay outside the gene matches. Germline V gives CDR1 MNHEY, CDR2 SVGEGT. CDR3 amino acids: CASLRTGGRNYGYTF. DNA of the CDR3: TGTGCCAGCCTTCGGACAGGAGGACGAAACTATGGCTACACCTTC.

This chain links TRBV6-4 with TRBJ2-5; no reliable D call. V was clipped by 4 bases and J by 2 bases, with 14 bases between them. Germline CDR1 and CDR2: MRHNA and SNTAGT. This CDR3 is built from 15 residues. In DNA form, the CDR3 reads TGTGCCAGCAGTGGGGTCATGGAGTCACAAGAGACCCAGTACTTC. Translation: CASSGVMESQETQYF.

This clonotype was recorded many times. The gene calls are TRBV20-1 and TRBJ2-1, with 11 bases aligning to TRBD2. J lost 9 bases, V lost 0 bases, and 4 bases had no gene match. The CDR3 is 14 residues long. The germline CDR1 and CDR2 sequences are DFQATT and SNEGSKA (reference sequence). The CDR3 here is CSARELAGEIEQFF. CDR3 DNA: TGCAGTGCTAGAGAACTAGCGGGGGAAATTGAGCAGTTCTTC.

This clonotype was detected ten times or more. The chain recombines TRBV7-9 with TRBJ1-2; possibly TRBD1 for D (5 bases). Germline CDR1 reads SEHNR; CDR2 reads FQNEAQ (reference sequence). The length of the CDR3 is 15 residues. Deletions cut 4 bases from V and 1 base from J, with 13 bases between. CDR3 sequence (DNA): TGTGCCAGCAGCTCCTGGGCAGGGCATAACTATGGCTACACCTTC. It is translated as CASSSWAGHNYGYTF.

This chain uses TRBV11-2 with TRBJ1-3; D might be TRBD1 (5 bases). The ends were cut back, 3 bases at V and 0 bases at J, with 12 bases in the middle. The CDR3 contains 16 residues. The germline gives CDR1 SGHAT, CDR2 FQNNGV. Written as DNA, the CDR3 is TGTGCCAGCAGCTTGGGACCGGTTAGCTCTGGAAACACCATATATTTT. It translates to CASSLGPVSSGNTIYF.

This clonotype qualifies as medium-sized. The genes are TRBV2 and TRBJ2-7; either TRBD1 or TRBD2 may fit D (6 bases each). This CDR3 is 14 amino acids long. Trimming shortened V by 7 bases and J by 0 bases, and 13 bases separated the two germline ends. Germline V lookup: CDR1 SNHLY, CDR2 FYNNEI. The CDR3 is CASKGGLDSYEQYF. The CDR3 DNA reads TGTGCCAGCAAAGGGGGGCTAGACTCCTACGAGCAGTACTTC.

In this sample, this clonotype turned up many times. This chain uses TRBV7-2 with TRBJ1-1; 9 bases agree with TRBD1. Germline CDR1 reads SGHTA; CDR2 reads FQGNSA. The CDR3 has 15 amino acids. Trimming removed 4 bases from V and 3 bases from J; junction bases left unmatched: 6. The CDR3 bases are TGTGCCAGCAGCTCCTCGGGACAGGGCTACACTGAAGCTTTCTTT. Protein product: CASSSSGQGYTEAFF.

This clonotype was detected only a few times. The rearrangement uses TRBV6-5 and TRBJ2-7; possible D gene TRBD2, 6 bases. Germline V gene data show CDR1 as MNHEY and CDR2 as SVGAGI. The CDR3 length is 15 residues. V was trimmed by 4 bases and J by 3 bases, leaving 16 bases between them. CDR3 sequence (DNA): TGTGCCAGCAGTTTTTCGGCGGGGCCACTCTACGAGCAGTACTTC. This sequence encodes CASSFSAGPLYEQYF.

This clonotype came up a few times. This chain's CDR3 is CASSSGGFFNQPQHF. CDR3 nucleotides: TGTGCCAGCAGCTCGGGAGGGTTTTTCAATCAGCCCCAGCATTTT. V usage is TRBV5-5 and J usage is TRBJ1-5; D is ambiguous. CDR3 length: 15 residues. CDR1 and CDR2 from the germline V gene are SGHKS and YYEKEE (reference sequence). Trimming stripped 3 bases from V and 3 bases from J, with 13 bases between. The whole variable domain, remainder taken from reference TRBV5-5 and TRBJ1-5, is DAGVTQSPTHLIKTRGQQVTLRCSPISGHKSVSWYQQVLGQGPQFIFQYYEKEERGRGNFPDRFSARQFPNYSSELNVNALLLGDSALYLCASSSGGFFNQPQHFGDGTRLSIL.

The rearrangement joins TRBV7-2 to TRBJ2-1; D unclear. Germline loops: CDR1 SGHTA, CDR2 FQGNSA. V gave up 2 bases and J gave up 13 bases, with 21 bases separating them. The CDR3 totals 15 residues. CDR3 loop: CASSLYTSGLIIQFF. The CDR3, as DNA: TGTGCCAGCAGCTTATACACTTCCGGCCTTATCATTCAGTTCTTC.

V usage is TRBV20-1 and J usage is TRBJ2-2; TRBD1 agrees at 7 bases. The CDR3 spans 14 residues. Germline trimming cut 2 bases from V and 7 bases from J; bases unmatched to any gene: 7. Germline V gene data show CDR1 as DFQATT and CDR2 as SNEGSKA (reference sequence). Written as DNA, the CDR3 is TGCAGTGCTAGACACAGGGGCTTGTACGGGGAGCTGTTTTTT. It yields the protein CSARHRGLYGELFF.

The chain couples TRBV7-8 to TRBJ1-5, with D tentatively TRBD1 (5 bases). Between the trimmed V and J ends, which lost 4 bases and 7 bases, there was a span of 41 bases. Germline CDR1 SGHVS, CDR2 FQNEAQ. The CDR3 has 23 residues. This CDR3 is CASSSGRTSSGRRFGEVEQPQHF. The CDR3 DNA reads TGTGCCAGCAGCTCAGGTCGGACATCCTCAGGCAGGAGATTTGGCGAAGTGGAACAGCCCCAGCATTTT.

The chain couples TRBV18 to TRBJ2-4; 12 bases match TRBD2. This CDR3 region has 14 residues. Germline V gene sequence: CDR1 KGHSH, CDR2 LQKENI. V was clipped by 4 bases and J by 8 bases; unmatched bases: 3. The CDR3 DNA reads as TGTGCCAGCTCACGGACTAGCGGGGAAGACATTCAGTACTTC. Its protein product is CASSRTSGEDIQYF.

In its sample, this clonotype was seen many times. The chain uses TRBV20-1 and TRBJ1-2; D gene unclear. The CDR3 has 8 amino acids. Looked up from germline, CDR1 is DFQATT and CDR2 is SNEGSKA (reference sequence). V lost 5 bases and J lost 6, with 1 base in between. The CDR3 DNA is TGCAGTGCTGATGGCTACACCTTC. It translates to CSADGYTF.

V is TRBV7-2 and J is TRBJ2-1, with D possibly TRBD2 on 7 matching bases. Trimming cost V 2 bases and J 7 bases, with 21 bases left between them. Per the germline V gene, CDR1 is SGHTA and CDR2 is FQGNSA. The CDR3 has 17 amino acids. The CDR3 sequence: CASSLFLMGGAVNEQFF. As DNA, the CDR3 is TGTGCCAGCAGCTTATTCCTCATGGGGGGGGCGGTGAATGAGCAGTTCTTC.

The CDR3 region is CASSQGTVYWSEKLFF. The CDR3 nucleotides read TGTGCCAGCAGCCAAGGGACGGTTTATTGGAGTGAAAAACTGTTTTTT. This rearrangement joins TRBV14 to TRBJ1-4; D is undetermined. The CDR3 extends over 16 amino acids. V was shortened by 1 base and J by 7 bases, with 16 bases between the two germline ends. The germline gives CDR1 SGHDN, CDR2 FVKESK.

There are many counts of this clonotype. The gene calls are TRBV4-3 and TRBJ2-3, with TRBD1 matching over 9 bases. Germline V CDR1 and CDR2: LGHNA, YSLEER. V gave up 0 bases and J gave up 4 bases; unmatched junction bases: 2. The CDR3 is 15 residues long. The CDR3 DNA is TGCGCCAGCAGCCAAGATAACAGGGGGCCAGATACGCAGTATTTT. Its translation: CASSQDNRGPDTQYF.